These T cell receptor beta chains were read from a single sample in a study of blood T cell repertoires in COVID-19. Here immunoSEQ multiplex PCR was the method, and the copy in TCRdb shows in-frame clones only, minus some. The repertoire consists of about 140,000 clones, with 75% to 80% occurring once and the leading ten covering 2.5% to 3%. The sequenced sample was PBMCs or T cells enriched from blood (not recorded which). The receptors shown here come from a woman aged 45-65 years who had recovered from COVID-19. CDR3s include the opening cysteine and the closing phenylalanine or tryptophan. Each record gives: D gene, clone size, J gene, V gene, CDR3 protein, CDR3 DNA. The D gene is left open where the match is weak. Some rows mark clone size as missing; the rest say once, few, many or name a class of expanded clone.

>TRBD1|many|TRBJ2-5|TRBV5-1
CASSHGTGGLETQYF
TGCGCCAGCAGCCATGGGACAGGGGGCCTGGAGACCCAGTACTTC
>-|many|TRBJ2-5|TRBV7-9
CASSFRLTRETQYF
TGTGCCAGCAGCTTCAGACTAACAAGAGAGACCCAGTACTTC
>-|-|TRBJ1-5|TRBV24-1
CATSDKTGSNQPQHF
TGTGCCACCAGTGACAAAACAGGTAGCAATCAGCCCCAGCATTTT
>TRBD1|-|TRBJ1-4|TRBV6-5
CASSYSSWTGDEKLFF
TGTGCCAGCAGTTACTCATCCTGGACAGGGGACGAAAAACTGTTTTTT
>-|-|TRBJ2-1|TRBV11-3
CASRGQAYNEQFF
TGTGCCAGCAGGGGCCAAGCCTACAATGAGCAGTTCTTC
>TRBD1|-|TRBJ1-5|TRBV12-5
CASGFGQDSNQPQHF
TGTGCTAGTGGTTTTGGACAGGATAGCAATCAGCCCCAGCATTTT
>-|-|TRBJ1-5|TRBV7-9
CASSLEGGNQPQHF
TGTGCCAGCAGCTTAGAGGGGGGCAATCAGCCCCAGCATTTT
>TRBD2|-|TRBJ2-7|TRBV19
CASSSTAGRAYEQYF
TGTGCCAGTAGTTCAACGGCGGGGAGGGCCTACGAGCAGTACTTC
>TRBD2|-|TRBJ2-2|TRBV6-4
CASSERSGGTGELFF
TGTGCCAGCAGTGAGAGGAGCGGGGGGACCGGGGAGCTGTTTTTT
>-|-|TRBJ1-1|TRBV27
CASSLNGNAEAFF
TGTGCCAGCAGTTTAAACGGGAACGCTGAAGCTTTCTTT
>-|-|TRBJ2-1|TRBV3-1/TRBV3-2
CASSTWRYEQFF
TGTGCCAGCAGTACGTGGAGATATGAGCAGTTCTTC
>-|-|TRBJ1-1|TRBV27
CASSLGGYANTEAFF
TGTGCCAGCAGTTTGGGGGGATACGCGAACACTGAAGCTTTCTTT
>TRBD2|-|TRBJ2-1|TRBV27
CASSIGGTYNEQFF
TGTGCCAGCAGTATCGGGGGGACCTACAATGAGCAGTTCTTC
>TRBD2|many|TRBJ2-3|TRBV4-1
CASSQGLGVAGVADTQYF
TGCGCCAGCAGCCAGGGCCTGGGTGTAGCGGGAGTTGCAGATACGCAGTATTTT
>-|-|TRBJ1-5|TRBV2
CASSDVYSGNQPQHF
TGTGCCAGCAGTGATGTTTACAGTGGCAATCAGCCCCAGCATTTT
>TRBD1|-|TRBJ2-7|TRBV9
CASSGGQGYEQYF
TGTGCCAGCAGCGGGGGACAGGGGTACGAGCAGTACTTC
>-|-|TRBJ1-6|TRBV28
CASRQAGYGNSPLHF
TGTGCCAGCAGACAAGCAGGGTATGGTAATTCACCCCTCCACTTT
>TRBD1|once|TRBJ2-5|TRBV3-1/TRBV3-2
CASSPGTGEAETQYF
TGTGCCAGCAGCCCAGGGACAGGGGAAGCGGAGACCCAGTACTTC
>TRBD1|once|TRBJ1-2|TRBV3-1/TRBV3-2
CASSPGGTGRINNYGYTF
TGTGCCAGCAGCCCCGGAGGGACAGGGAGAATTAATAACTATGGCTACACCTTC
>TRBD1|-|TRBJ1-4|TRBV20-1
CSAHDRGKLFF
TGCAGTGCACACGACAGGGGAAAACTGTTTTTT
>-|-|TRBJ2-7|TRBV5-1
CASSLAVQVDEQYF
TGCGCCAGCAGCTTGGCCGTCCAGGTTGACGAGCAGTACTTC
>-|-|TRBJ2-4|TRBV19
CASSIDRGIQYF
TGTGCCAGTAGTATCGACCGCGGGATTCAGTACTTC
>-|-|TRBJ1-1|TRBV7-9
CASSLASGIGTEAFF
TGTGCCAGCAGCTTAGCGTCGGGGATTGGCACTGAAGCTTTCTTT
>-|-|TRBJ1-2|TRBV6-5
CASSYRANHYGYTF
TGTGCCAGCAGTTACCGAGCTAACCACTATGGCTACACCTTC
>TRBD1|-|TRBJ1-2|TRBV2
CASRTGTGGNYGYTF
TGTGCCAGCAGGACCGGGACAGGGGGTAACTATGGCTACACCTTC
>-|-|TRBJ1-2|TRBV3-1/TRBV3-2
CASSQQDYGYTF
TGTGCCAGCAGCCAACAGGACTATGGCTACACCTTC
>-|-|TRBJ1-4|TRBV12-3/TRBV12-4
CASSLSEKLFF
TGTGCCAGCAGTTTATCAGAAAAACTGTTTTTT
>TRBD1|few|TRBJ1-1|TRBV20-1
CSASPGGTEAFF
TGCAGTGCTAGTCCAGGGGGCACTGAAGCTTTCTTT
>-|-|TRBJ2-3|TRBV28
CASSVQRADTQYF
TGTGCCAGCAGTGTTCAGCGGGCAGATACGCAGTATTTT
>-|-|TRBJ2-1|TRBV9
CASSVAGAPGNEQFF
TGTGCCAGCAGCGTAGCGGGAGCACCAGGCAATGAGCAGTTCTTC
>-|few|TRBJ2-1|TRBV6-1
CASSEVKYEQFF
TGTGCCAGCAGTGAAGTAAAATATGAGCAGTTCTTC
>TRBD1|-|TRBJ1-2|TRBV7-3
CASSLQGRGPYGYTF
TGTGCCAGCAGCTTACAGGGCAGGGGGCCTTATGGCTACACCTTC
>-|few|TRBJ1-2|TRBV18
CASSPQPGMTGYTF
TGTGCCAGCTCACCACAACCAGGGATGACTGGCTACACCTTC
>TRBD2|-|TRBJ2-3|TRBV10-3
CAISGTSGGQGDTQYF
TGTGCCATCAGCGGGACTAGCGGGGGGCAGGGAGATACGCAGTATTTT
>-|few|TRBJ1-2|TRBV7-9
CASSPRRVYYGYTF
TGTGCCAGCAGCCCCCGGAGGGTGTATTATGGCTACACCTTC
>TRBD1|few|TRBJ1-5|TRBV25-1
CASSATGSNQPQHF
TGTGCCAGCAGTGCGACAGGGTCCAATCAGCCCCAGCATTTT
>TRBD1|-|TRBJ1-2|TRBV19
CASSIGWDSPNYGYTF
TGTGCCAGTAGTATCGGATGGGACAGTCCGAACTATGGCTACACCTTC
>TRBD2|-|TRBJ2-7|TRBV5-8
CASSNKIAGGPPREQYF
TGTGCCAGCAGCAATAAAATAGCGGGAGGCCCCCCTAGGGAGCAGTACTTC
>-|-|TRBJ2-1|TRBV14
CASSQDLVNEQFF
TGTGCCAGCAGCCAAGATCTAGTCAATGAGCAGTTCTTC
>-|-|TRBJ1-1|TRBV6-5
CASSGQLGNTEAFF
TGTGCCAGCAGCGGACAGCTAGGAAACACTGAAGCTTTCTTT
>TRBD2|-|TRBJ2-3|TRBV7-3
CASSTTSGPPDTQYF
TGTGCCAGCAGCACGACTAGCGGGCCGCCAGATACGCAGTATTTT
>TRBD2|-|TRBJ2-1|TRBV5-1
CASGTSGSSHNEQFF
TGCGCCAGTGGGACTAGCGGGAGTTCACACAATGAGCAGTTCTTC
>-|few|TRBJ2-1|TRBV28
CASSLATGIYDEQFF
TGTGCCAGCAGTTTAGCCACAGGAATTTACGATGAGCAGTTCTTC
>-|-|TRBJ2-1|TRBV5-1
CASSVGEVVDEQFF
TGCGCCAGCAGTGTGGGTGAGGTTGTGGATGAGCAGTTCTTC
>-|-|TRBJ1-1|TRBV9
CASSATGPNEAFF
TGTGCCAGCAGCGCGACAGGTCCTAATGAAGCTTTCTTT
>TRBD2|-|TRBJ2-1|TRBV13
CASSLGRGRGNEQFF
TGTGCCAGCAGCTTGGGTCGCGGGAGGGGCAATGAGCAGTTCTTC
>-|-|TRBJ1-2|TRBV23-1
CASSQSGCRNGYGYTF
TGCGCCAGCAGTCAATCGGGTTGCAGGAACGGCTATGGCTACACCTTC
>-|-|TRBJ1-2|TRBV5-1
CASSLGPRGGGAGYTF
TGCGCCAGCAGCTTGGGGCCCCGGGGAGGGGGTGCTGGCTACACCTTC
>TRBD2|-|TRBJ2-3|TRBV5-1
CASSATSGVTDTQYF
TGCGCCAGCAGCGCCACTAGCGGGGTCACAGATACGCAGTATTTT
>-|-|TRBJ1-2|TRBV7-2
CASSHLWDIRSYGYTF
TGTGCCAGCAGCCACCTATGGGACATAAGATCCTATGGCTACACCTTC
>TRBD1|-|TRBJ1-5|TRBV3-1/TRBV3-2
CASSQGQGGWPQHF
TGTGCCAGCAGCCAGGGACAGGGGGGATGGCCCCAGCATTTT
>-|-|TRBJ2-1|TRBV7-9
CASSLVATYNEQFF
TGTGCCAGCAGCTTAGTGGCCACCTACAATGAGCAGTTCTTC
>TRBD1|once|TRBJ1-4|TRBV3-1/TRBV3-2
CASSQAGGGYEKLFF
TGTGCCAGCAGCCAAGCAGGGGGAGGCTATGAAAAACTGTTTTTT
>-|-|TRBJ2-3|TRBV9
CASSVRQALGTDTQYF
TGTGCCAGCAGCGTCCGGCAGGCCCTGGGCACAGATACGCAGTATTTT